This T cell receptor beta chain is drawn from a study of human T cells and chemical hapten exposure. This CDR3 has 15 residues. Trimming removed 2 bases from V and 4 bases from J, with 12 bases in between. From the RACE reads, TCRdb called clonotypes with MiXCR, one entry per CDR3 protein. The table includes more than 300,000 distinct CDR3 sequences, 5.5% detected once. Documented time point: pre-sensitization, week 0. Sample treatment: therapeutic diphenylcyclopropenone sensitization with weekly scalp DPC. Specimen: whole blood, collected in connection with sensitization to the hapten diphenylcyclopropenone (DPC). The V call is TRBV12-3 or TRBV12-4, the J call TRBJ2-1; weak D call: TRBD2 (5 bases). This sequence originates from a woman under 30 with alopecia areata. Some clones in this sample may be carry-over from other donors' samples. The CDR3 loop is CASSLRAGVYNEQFF. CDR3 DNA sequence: TGTGCCAGCAGTTTAAGGGCGGGCGTTTACAATGAGCAGTTCTTC.